These T cell receptor beta chains were read from a single sample in a study of blood T cell repertoires in COVID-19. Generated by immunoSEQ multiplex PCR, the TCRdb table keeps only in-frame clones and is missing some. Among roughly 120,000 clones listed, 85% were seen once. The sample comprised peripheral blood. The origin of the receptors is a woman aged 55-75 years with COVID-19, enrolled during active disease. Each CDR3 is given with its conserved first and last residue. The D gene is left open where the match is weak.

TRBD2,TRBV4-1,CASSQIPSGAYEQYF
TRBD1,TRBV14,CASSQGRGRGNYGYTF
.,TRBV27,CASSLSFVGVSYNSPLHF
TRBD2,TRBV13,CASSLLGTSGNNEQFF
TRBD1,TRBV2,CASSQGGVYEKLFF
TRBD1,TRBV6-5,CASSYGQGWAYNEQFF
.,TRBV5-5,CASSLAGGLAYEQYF
TRBD1,TRBV7-2,CASTLGGTGPNQPQHF
.,TRBV19,CASSITTGQGYNEQFF
.,TRBV9,CASAPDGDYNEQFF
.,TRBV9,CASSVGGGWGNYEQYF
TRBD1,TRBV30,CAWSLDRAAETQYF
TRBD1,TRBV10-2,CASTGQGVQETQYF
TRBD1,TRBV27,CASSSGQGQGAFKNIQYF
.,TRBV7-3,CASSPPGSGYSTDTQYF
TRBD2,TRBV24-1,CATSDQTSGEETQYF
TRBD1,TRBV3-1/TRBV3-2,CASSEQGIPDTQYF
TRBD1,TRBV11-3,CASSLRDSYQPQHF
.,TRBV7-8,CASSLRGLRTTNEKLFF
.,TRBV12-5,CASGLVRLALDSINTGELFF
.,TRBV25-1,CASSELQEGNTEAFF
.,TRBV5-5,CARYGGNTIYF
.,TRBV7-6,CASSYREGSRGYTF
TRBD2,TRBV3-1/TRBV3-2,CASSHWTSAPGELFF